These 5 T cell receptor beta chains were all obtained from the same sample, sequenced in a study of technical replicates of blood from a handful of donors. Sequenced by immunoSEQ multiplex PCR; TCRdb stores in-frame clones only, minus some. The repertoire holds 60,000 to 90,000 clones, 95% seen once, with roughly 0.26% in the top ten. The sequencing sample was made of T cells isolated from PBMCs. Source of these receptors: a human donor in good health.

V and J are TRBV6-1 and TRBJ1-1; weak D call: TRBD1 (5 bases). Between the trimmed V and J ends, which lost 7 bases and 6 bases, there was a span of 9 bases. This CDR3 has 11 residues. Germline assignment: CDR1 MNHNS and CDR2 SASEGT. This chain's CDR3 is CASTRVSEAFF. As DNA, the CDR3 is TGTGCCAGCACCAGGGTCTCTGAAGCTTTCTTT.

V usage is TRBV5-4 and J usage is TRBJ2-2; 8 bases are shared with TRBD1. Germline V gives CDR1 SGHNT, CDR2 YYREEE (reference sequence). V gave up 4 bases and J gave up 4 bases; unmatched junction bases: 9. The CDR3 loop spans 16 amino acids. CDR3 region: CASSQPDRVGTGELFF. The CDR3, as DNA: TGTGCCAGCAGCCAACCGGACAGGGTAGGCACCGGGGAGCTGTTTTTT. Variable domain in full (rest from reference TRBV5-4 and TRBJ2-2): ETGVTQSPTHLIKTRGQQVTLRCSSQSGHNTVSWYQQALGQGPQFIFQYYREEENGRGNFPPRFSGLQFPNYSSELNVNALELDDSALYLCASSQPDRVGTGELFFGEGSRLTVL.

The chain couples TRBV7-8 to TRBJ2-3, with a tentative D call TRBD2 (6 bases). The CDR3 totals 14 residues. Germline V gene lookup returns CDR1 SGHVS and CDR2 FQNEAQ. Trimming cost V 2 bases and J 3 bases, with 9 bases left between them. This CDR3 is CASSLRLATDTQYF. CDR3 DNA sequence: TGTGCCAGCAGCTTAAGGCTAGCGACAGATACGCAGTATTTT.

V and J are TRBV5-1 and TRBJ2-3; tentatively, D is TRBD2 (6 bases). The CDR3 loop spans 16 amino acids. Germline V gives CDR1 SGHRS, CDR2 YFSETQ. The germline V and J ends were trimmed by 4 bases and 4 bases, with 19 bases remaining between them. In nucleotides, the CDR3 is TGCGCCAGCAGCCTACAACCGGGAGAGCTAGCAGATACGCAGTATTTT. Translating gives CASSLQPGELADTQYF.

The chain combines TRBV7-9 with TRBJ2-7, with 9 bases that match TRBD1. There are 15 residues in the CDR3. Germline trimming cut 4 bases from V and 3 bases from J; bases unmatched to any gene: 7. CDR1 is SEHNR, CDR2 FQNEAQ, per germline (reference sequence). CDR3 sequence: CASSSRTGVLYEQYF. The CDR3 DNA is TGTGCCAGCAGCTCACGGACAGGGGTTCTCTACGAGCAGTACTTC.